Detailed here is one T cell receptor beta chain. Its antigen is as yet unknown. This entry comes from a study of Ad26.COV2.S vaccination and SARS-CoV-2 variants. Whole-study results and caveats: In vaccinated individuals, spike-specific CD8+ and CD4+ T cell responses reportedly displayed substantial breadth.

This sample's treatment: 15 to 20 received Ad26.COV2.S at low or high dose, single or two shots; a few received placebo; per-sample allocation not given. The study sampled participants on day 63 after the first vaccine or placebo injection. Sequencing used immunoSEQ multiplex PCR; TCRdb keeps in-frame clones, though not all of them. The data show roughly 300,000 clones, 75% to 90% seen once. V lost 5 bases and J lost 4; bases outside the gene matches: 11. The CDR3 runs 15 residues. Germline values: CDR1 MNHEY, CDR2 SMNVEV (reference sequence). The specimen was peripheral blood, collected in a trial of Ad26.COV2.S vaccine versus placebo. V gene TRBV27 combines with J gene TRBJ2-7; 7 positions match TRBD2. The sequence was obtained from a person between 18 and 59 years old who received the Ad26.COV2.S COVID-19 vaccine or a placebo. This CDR3 reads CASSPRGLGGYEQYF. Here the CDR3 DNA reads TGTGCCAGCAGTCCCAGAGGTTTGGGAGGGTACGAGCAGTACTTC.